Below, one T cell receptor (beta chain) is given with its context. Germline values: CDR1 SGHTA, CDR2 FQGNSA. With 5 bases removed from V and 4 bases from J, the gap between germline ends came to 17 bases. The CDR3 spans 15 residues. The data are from a study of blood T cell repertoires in COVID-19. On the study more broadly: Sites in the United States, Italy and Spain provided acute and convalescent COVID-19 samples.

Original processing notes: The assay estimated nucleated cells by amplifying reference gene primers. This table comes from immunoSEQ multiplex PCR, and its TCRdb copy is limited to in-frame clones, with some not included. The DNA was the basis for D and trimming; V, J and clone size are from that table. The profile shows about 230,000 clones, over 80% of them singletons. This chain connects TRBV7-2 to TRBJ2-5; D might be TRBD2 (6 bases). The clonotype originates from a man aged 35-49 years with acute or convalescent COVID-19. The sequenced sample consisted of peripheral blood. In DNA, the CDR3 is TGTGCCAGCAGCGTACGGCTGGCGGGATCAGAGACCCAGTACTTC. This translates into CASSVRLAGSETQYF.